This TCR beta chain was captured by sequencing in a study of OX40 agonist ivuxolimab in advanced cancers. Regarding the study in general: Ivuxolimab, which targeted the costimulatory receptor OX40 (CD134), was an agonistic, fully human IgG2 monoclonal antibody. Intravenous ivuxolimab was administered to patients every 2 weeks at six dose levels: 0.01, 0.1, 0.3, 1.5, 3 and 10 mg/kg. Among the approximately 50 dose-escalation patients, about 19 had hepatocellular carcinoma, 15 or so melanoma, 9 renal cell carcinoma and 9 head and neck cancer. The dose-escalation cohort was roughly 83% male with a mean age of approximately 60 years, ranging from about 23 to 85. Prior anti-PD-1, anti-PD-L1 or anti-CTLA-4 therapy was permitted, and checkpoint inhibitors had been received by approximately 39% of dose-escalation patients. Three dose-escalation patients achieved partial responses, one with hepatocellular carcinoma and two with cutaneous melanoma. The point of sequencing TCRbeta in the periphery was to test whether ivuxolimab changed TCR sequence diversity and drove clonal T-cell expansion. The paper describes the monotherapy dose-escalation part (N ≈ 49 patients) of the phase I trial of ivuxolimab. The paper as a whole reports these results and caveats: Low levels of normalized T-cell clonal expansion were also seen in some patients who did not respond. Clonal expansion of both CD4+ and CD8+ blood T cells was observed from baseline to week 6 at doses 0.1 to 3.0 mg/kg. The antigen specificity of the clonally expanded peripheral T cells was not determined. After ivuxolimab, CD8+ T cells had more expanded clones than CD4+ T cells on average. In the 0.1-3.0 mg/kg groups, partial responders were among the patients with the lowest normalized peripheral clonal expansion, particularly in CD8+ T cells.

Genomic DNA was extracted from sorted cells for sequencing of the TCRbeta CDR3 region. The immunoSEQ Assay was used for sequencing of TCRbeta CDR3 regions. TCRdb obtained this table from immuneACCESS and retained in-frame rearrangements with V and J assigned. These tables miss some clones; where compared with another copy, unresolved V genes account for less than half of the shortfall, and the remainder is unexplained. In this sample the table shows nearly 70,000 clones, roughly 83% of which occur a single time. The ten top clones hold 1.4% to 1.5% of the sample. As concerns this clone: Its antigen specificity is not known. No quality values exist for individual bases; no much larger clone is one base distant.

Patients with autoimmune disease history or receiving systemic immunosuppression were excluded from the trial. In every dose cohort, peripheral blood was drawn for TCR sequencing at baseline, cycle 4 day 1, and cycle 7 day 1. Samples were obtained from an open-label, multicenter, first-in-human phase I dose-escalation trial of ivuxolimab. Adults with locally advanced or metastatic melanoma, renal cell, hepatocellular, or head and neck squamous cell carcinoma were enrolled in the trial. CD4+ and CD8+ T cells were sorted separately from peripheral blood before TCR sequencing. V is pared back by 1 base and J by 7 bases, with 19 bases lying between the germline termini. The cysteine opens and the phenylalanine closes a CDR3 of 16 amino acids. The entry retains the CDR3 DNA only, 48 bases that are in frame from base 1. The germline V gene (reference sequence) specifies SEHNR as CDR1 and FQNEAQ as CDR2.

Recombination joined TRBV7-9 with TRBJ1-2, with the D gene too uncertain to name. The source material was CD4+ or CD8+ T cells sorted from blood, sampled in a trial of the OX40 agonist ivuxolimab. The receptor comes from an adult with an advanced solid tumor such as melanoma, head and neck, liver or kidney cancer. In nucleotides, the sequence is TGTGCCAGCAGCTTAGAAAGGTCGGTCCGTATCGGTGGCTACACCTTC. Its translation is CASSLERSVRIGGYTF.